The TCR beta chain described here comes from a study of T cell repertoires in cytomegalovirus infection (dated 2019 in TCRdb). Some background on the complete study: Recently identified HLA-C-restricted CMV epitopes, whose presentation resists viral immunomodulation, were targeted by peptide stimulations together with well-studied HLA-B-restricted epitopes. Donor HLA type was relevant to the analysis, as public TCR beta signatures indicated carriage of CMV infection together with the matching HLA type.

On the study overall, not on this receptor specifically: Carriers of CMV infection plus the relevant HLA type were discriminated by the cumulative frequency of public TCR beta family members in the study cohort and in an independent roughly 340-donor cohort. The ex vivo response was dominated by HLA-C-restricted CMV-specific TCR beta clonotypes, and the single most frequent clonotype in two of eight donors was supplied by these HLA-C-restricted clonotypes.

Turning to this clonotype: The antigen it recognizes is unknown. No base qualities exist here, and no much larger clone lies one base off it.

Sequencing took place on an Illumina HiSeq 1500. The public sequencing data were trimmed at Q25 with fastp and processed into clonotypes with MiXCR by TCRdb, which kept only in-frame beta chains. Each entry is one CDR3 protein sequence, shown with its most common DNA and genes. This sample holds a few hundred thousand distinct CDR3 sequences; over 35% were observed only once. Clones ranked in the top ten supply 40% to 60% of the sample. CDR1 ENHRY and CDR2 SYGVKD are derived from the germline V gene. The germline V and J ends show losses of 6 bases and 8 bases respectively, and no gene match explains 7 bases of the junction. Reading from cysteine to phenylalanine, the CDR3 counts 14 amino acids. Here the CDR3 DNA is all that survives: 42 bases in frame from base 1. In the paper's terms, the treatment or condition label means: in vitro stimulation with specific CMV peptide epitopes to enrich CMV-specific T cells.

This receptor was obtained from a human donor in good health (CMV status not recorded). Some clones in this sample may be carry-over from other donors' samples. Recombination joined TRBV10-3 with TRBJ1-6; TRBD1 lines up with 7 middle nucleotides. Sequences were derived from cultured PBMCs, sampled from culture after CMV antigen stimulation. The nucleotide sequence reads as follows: TGTGCCATCAGCACAGGGGTATGGGATTCACCCCTCCACTTT. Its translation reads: CAISTGVWDSPLHF.